Presented here are 22 T cell receptor beta chains from one specimen sequenced in a study of OX40 agonist ivuxolimab in advanced cancers. The protocol was immunoSEQ multiplex PCR, while the TCRdb copy is restricted to in-frame clones and leaves out a portion. The sample contains about 20,000 clones, around nine tenths of which appear only once. Material: CD4+ or CD8+ T cells sorted from blood, obtained in a trial of the OX40 agonist ivuxolimab. These receptor sequences come from an adult with an advanced solid tumor such as melanoma, head and neck, liver or kidney cancer.

This clone was detected a few times. The chain has TRBV29-1 and TRBJ1-4; D gene uncertain. The CDR3 runs to 13 residues. Per the germline V gene, CDR1 is SQVTM and CDR2 is ANQGSEA. V was trimmed by 3 bases and J by 7 bases, leaving 12 bases between them. The DNA of the CDR3 is TGCAGCGTTGACACTAAATGGTTTGAAAAACTGTTTTTT. This encodes CSVDTKWFEKLFF.

This clone turned up a few times. CDR3 bases: TGTGCCATCAGTGAGTTGAAGGGAGGCACGAACACTGAAGCTTTCTTT. It specifies CAISELKGGTNTEAFF. The V call is TRBV10-3, the J call TRBJ1-1; D gene ambiguous. Trimming cost V 1 base and J 1 base, with 13 bases left between them. The CDR3 extends over 16 amino acids. Germline V gene lookup returns CDR1 ENHRY and CDR2 SYGVKD.

The genes are TRBV9 and TRBJ1-6; 9 bases agree with TRBD1. Trimming cost V 0 bases and J 13 bases; bases outside gene matches: 8. This CDR3 is 15 amino acids long. Germline loops: CDR1 SGDLS, CDR2 YYNGEE. Here the CDR3 reads CASSVVPGQGRPLHF. The CDR3 nucleotides read TGTGCCAGCAGCGTAGTCCCGGGACAGGGTAGGCCCCTCCACTTT. Together with reference TRBV9 and TRBJ1-6, the CDR3 gives the full variable domain: DSGVTQTPKHLITATGQRVTLRCSPRSGDLSVYWYQQSLDQGLQFLIQYYNGEERAKGNILERFSAQQFPDLHSELNLSSLELGDSALYFCASSVVPGQGRPLHFGNGTRLTVT.

The chain joins TRBV27 to TRBJ1-2; TRBD1 matches 7 bases. In germline, CDR1 is MNHEY, CDR2 SMNVEV (reference sequence). This CDR3 contains 15 residues. V shed 0 bases and J 8 bases; nucleotides not matched to a gene: 9. CDR3: CASSLSVAGGLGYTF. The CDR3 DNA is TGTGCCAGCAGTTTATCAGTCGCAGGGGGATTAGGCTACACCTTC.

This clone appeared a single time. This rearrangement joins TRBV11-2 to TRBJ2-6, with D hard to call. Germline-derived CDR1 and CDR2 are SGHAT and FQNNGV. V lost 8 bases to trimming and J lost 1 base, with 15 bases between them. The CDR3 covers 16 residues. The CDR3 region has the DNA TGTGCCAGCGATCAGGCACCTTATTCTGGGGCCAACGTCCTGACTTTC. This codes for CASDQAPYSGANVLTF.

This sequence joins TRBV29-1 and TRBJ1-2; no reliable D call. The CDR3 totals 11 residues. Trimming took off 3 bases at V and 6 bases at J, with 8 bases between the two ends. Germline V gene sequence: CDR1 SQVTM, CDR2 ANQGSEA. In DNA form, the CDR3 reads TGCAGCGTTGATCGCGGTGATGGCTACACCTTC. Translating it yields CSVDRGDGYTF.

The chain joins TRBV6-5 to TRBJ2-5; D call uncertain. V lost 0 bases to trimming and J lost 1 base, with 9 bases between them. In germline, CDR1 is MNHEY, CDR2 SVGAGI. The CDR3 runs 15 residues. The CDR3 sequence: CASSYSNGLQETQYF. CDR3 DNA: TGTGCCAGCAGTTACTCGAATGGCCTCCAAGAGACCCAGTACTTC.

The J gene is TRBJ1-2, the V gene TRBV6-4; TRBD1 might be the D (5 bases). The CDR3 totals 15 residues. Trimming removed 6 bases at V and 5 bases at J, with 19 bases between. Germline CDR1 is MRHNA and CDR2 is SNTAGT. The CDR3 loop reads CASRPVGPSEYGYTF. The CDR3 region has the DNA TGTGCCAGCAGGCCAGTGGGGCCTTCTGAGTATGGCTACACCTTC.

This sequence joins TRBV27 and TRBJ2-7, with D perhaps matching TRBD2 (5 bases). The germline V gene encodes CDR1 MNHEY and CDR2 SMNVEV (reference sequence). The CDR3 spans 14 residues. The V end lost 5 bases, the J end lost 3 bases, and 14 bases lay between the germline ends. The CDR3 nucleotides are TGTGCCAGCAGTCAGACCGGACGGGACTACGAGCAGTACTTC. It is translated as CASSQTGRDYEQYF.

This rearrangement joins TRBV19 to TRBJ2-7, with D perhaps matching TRBD2 (5 bases). The CDR3 length is 13 residues. The germline gives CDR1 LNHDA, CDR2 SQIVND (reference sequence). Trimming removed 5 bases from V and 2 bases from J, with 10 bases in between. As DNA, the CDR3 is TGTGCCAGTAGTTCATCGGGAACCTACGAGCAGTACTTC. Amino acids: CASSSSGTYEQYF.

The genes are TRBV6-5 and TRBJ1-4; D not certain. V was cut by 4 bases and J by 8 bases, with 20 bases left in between. This CDR3 spans 16 amino acids. The germline V gene has CDR1 MNHEY and CDR2 SVGAGI. As DNA, the CDR3 is TGTGCCAGCAGTTCCAGTCCGAGGGAGGGTGGCGAAAAACTGTTTTTT. Translation gives CASSSSPREGGEKLFF.

The chain joins TRBV19 to TRBJ1-1; 8 bases fit TRBD1. The length of the CDR3 is 13 residues. CDR1 and CDR2 from the germline V gene are LNHDA and SQIVND (reference sequence). CDR3 DNA: TGTTTCTCCCGGACAGGGCCGAACACTGAAGCTTTCTTT. Translated: CFSRTGPNTEAFF.

V and J are TRBV4-1 and TRBJ1-2, with TRBD1 matching 8 bases. V lost 4 bases, J lost 3 bases, and 10 bases stayed unmatched. CDR1 is MGHRA and CDR2 is YSYEKL in the germline V gene. This CDR3 contains 16 residues. The chain's CDR3 is CASSLRGQGAHYGYTF. DNA for the CDR3: TGCGCCAGCAGCCTCCGCGGTCAGGGGGCCCACTATGGCTACACCTTC.

The genes are TRBV9 and TRBJ1-2, with 9 bases lining up with TRBD1. The length of the CDR3 is 17 residues. Germline V CDR1 and CDR2: SGDLS, YYNGEE. V lost 4 bases and J lost 6; bases outside the gene matches: 16. This chain's CDR3 is CASSILGGDREEDGYTF. CDR3 DNA: TGTGCCAGCAGCATCCTGGGCGGGGACAGGGAAGAAGATGGCTACACCTTC.

V and J are TRBV27 and TRBJ2-2; 8 bases match TRBD1. V gave up 3 bases and J gave up 5 bases; unmatched junction bases: 8. The CDR3 totals 16 residues. CDR1 is MNHEY and CDR2 is SMNVEV in the germline V gene (reference sequence). The CDR3, as DNA: TGTGCCAGCAGTTTTCACCAGGGGGCGCGTACCGGGGAGCTGTTTTTT. It specifies CASSFHQGARTGELFF.

By share of the sample, this clone is hyperexpanded. In the same sample, other DNA sequences code for this CDR3. The rearrangement uses TRBV11-2 and TRBJ1-1; a weak D match, TRBD1 (5 bases). The CDR3 sequence is 14 residues long. Germline CDR1 and CDR2: SGHAT and FQNNGV. Trimming took off 3 bases at V and 1 base at J, with 9 bases between the two ends. CDR3 sequence reads: CASSFGGTNTEAFF. The DNA of the CDR3 is TGTGCCAGCAGCTTTGGGGGAACGAACACTGAAGCTTTCTTT.

The table lists this clone with a count of one. This sequence joins TRBV4-1 and TRBJ2-2; maybe TRBD1 (6 bases). In germline, CDR1 is MGHRA, CDR2 YSYEKL. The length of the CDR3 is 19 residues. Trimming took off 3 bases at V and 4 bases at J, with 24 bases between the two ends. The CDR3 protein is CASSQLILVGAAGTGELFF. The DNA of the CDR3 is TGCGCCAGCAGCCAGTTAATACTAGTGGGGGCCGCGGGCACCGGGGAGCTGTTTTTT.

The chain uses TRBV6-6 and TRBJ1-2; the D gene is possibly TRBD1 (5 bases). There are 14 residues in the CDR3. In germline, CDR1 is MNHNY, CDR2 SVGAGI (reference sequence). V gave up 6 bases and J gave up 3 bases, with 14 bases separating them. In DNA, the CDR3 is TGTGCCAGCAGCCGCGGGGGGGAGGACTATGGCTACACCTTC. Translation gives CASSRGGEDYGYTF.

Turning to this clone: This specimen includes other DNA sequences encoding the same CDR3. V is TRBV13 and J is TRBJ2-1; 7 positions agree with TRBD2. In germline, CDR1 is PRHDT, CDR2 FYEKMQ (reference sequence). The CDR3 sequence is 15 residues long. V gave up 4 bases and J gave up 6 bases; unmatched junction bases: 9. The DNA for the CDR3 is TGTGCCAGCAGCTCCGAGCGGGACGGAGCCAATGAGCAGTTCTTC. Its protein product is CASSSERDGANEQFF.

J is TRBJ2-2 and V is TRBV2, with TRBD1 identical over 8 bases. Trimming removed 10 bases from V and 2 bases from J; junction bases left unmatched: 9. CDR3 size: 15 residues. Looked up from germline, CDR1 is SNHLY and CDR2 is FYNNEI. The CDR3 DNA is TGTGCCACCCAGGGGGCGCGCCAAAACACCGGGGAGCTGTTTTTT. Translated: CATQGARQNTGELFF.

Worth noting for this clone: The CDR3 end shows no conserved phenylalanine or tryptophan, and so a read error is likely. The DNA is omitted, as the CDR3 cannot be located on it reliably, and the CDR3 follows TCRdb's listing. The V call is TRBV5-4, the J call TRBJ1-6; TRBD1 is the table's D call and was not checked against the DNA. Both ends counted, the CDR3 spans 14 residues. CDR1 and CDR2 (germline): SGHNT, YYREEE (reference sequence). CDR3 amino acids: CASSYDRETSPPHL.

The chain recombines TRBV29-1 with TRBJ1-1; TRBD1 might be the D (5 bases). The germline V gene encodes CDR1 SQVTM and CDR2 ANQGSEA. The V end lost 7 bases, the J end lost 4 bases, and 16 bases lay between the germline ends. CDR3 length: 13 residues. This CDR3 reads CSGMGGGITEAFF. The CDR3, as DNA: TGCAGCGGGATGGGGGGTGGAATCACTGAAGCTTTCTTT.